This T cell receptor (beta chain) was recovered during a study of neurological immune-mediated disorders. Study-wide results and caveats: HTLV-1-associated myelopathy showed the most TCR clonal expansion; multiple sclerosis the least, below healthy controls. Across subjects, no CDR3 amino acid sequence appeared in expanded clones of more than one subject, a finding that suggested private repertoires in all groups.

The CDR3 sequence is 14 residues long. The V and J ends lost 4 bases and 6 bases, in that order; junction bases with no gene match: 6. The V gene's germline CDR1 is LGHDT and CDR2 YNNKEL (reference sequence). TCRdb ran MiXCR on the 5' RACE reads and lists one entry per CDR3 protein. The sample consists of 30,000 to 40,000 distinct CDR3 sequences, about 4.1% of them appearing once. This clonotype was picked up many times. Its specificity is not known. For the unsorted libraries, 2 million PBMCs stored at -80 C served as input. Sequencing was carried out using PBMCs. The chain links TRBV3-1 to TRBJ1-2; 9 nucleotides match TRBD1. This receptor was taken from a man younger than 40 with multiple sclerosis. The CDR3 DNA follows: TGTGCCAGCAGCCCATCCGGGACAGGGAATGGCTACACCTTC. It codes for CASSPSGTGNGYTF.